The subject of this entry is one T cell receptor beta chain. These data are taken from a study of blood T cell repertoires in COVID-19. Clones were sequenced by immunoSEQ multiplex PCR, and TCRdb holds only the in-frame ones, with some missing. The repertoire has hundreds of thousands of clones, 85% of them found once; the top ten carry roughly 4.6%. Trimming left V 3 bases short and J 4 bases short, with 7 bases between. The CDR3 totals 13 residues. Germline CDR1 is MNHEY and CDR2 is SVGEGT. V usage is TRBV6-2 or TRBV6-3 and J usage is TRBJ1-5; TRBD1 is a possible D gene (5 bases). The sequenced sample consisted of peripheral blood. This TCR was recovered from a man in his fifties with active or convalescent COVID-19. DNA for the CDR3: TGTGCCAGCAGTTATCAGGGAAATCAGCCCCAGCATTTT. Translation gives CASSYQGNQPQHF.